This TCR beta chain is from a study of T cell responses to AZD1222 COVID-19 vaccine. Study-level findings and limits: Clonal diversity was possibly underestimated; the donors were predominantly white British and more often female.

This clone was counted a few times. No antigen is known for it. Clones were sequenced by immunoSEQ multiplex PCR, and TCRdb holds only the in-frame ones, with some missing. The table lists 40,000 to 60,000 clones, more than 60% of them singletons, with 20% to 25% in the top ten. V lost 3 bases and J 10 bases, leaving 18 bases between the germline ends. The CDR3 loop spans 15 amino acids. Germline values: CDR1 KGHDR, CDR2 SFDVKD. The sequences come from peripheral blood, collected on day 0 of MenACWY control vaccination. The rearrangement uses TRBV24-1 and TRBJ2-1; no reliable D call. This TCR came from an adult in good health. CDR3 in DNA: TGTGCCACCAGTGATACTAAAACAGTTACAAGAGAGCAGTTCTTC. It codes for CATSDTKTVTREQFF.